Below are 4 T cell receptor beta chains sequenced from a single sample in a study of blood T cell repertoires in COVID-19. Data came from immunoSEQ multiplex PCR; TCRdb stores just in-frame clones and leaves some out. Counted here are some 100,000 clones, around 88% occurring once; the ten biggest clones make up about 8%. Sample: peripheral blood. The receptors stem from a woman aged 70-85 years with acute or convalescent COVID-19.

The chain combines TRBV24-1 with TRBJ2-4; TRBD1 might be the D (6 bases). The CDR3 runs 14 residues. CDR1 KGHDR and CDR2 SFDVKD come from the germline V gene. The V end was cut by 3 bases, the J end by 8 bases, with 13 bases between. This CDR3 is CATSDPDRPDIQYF. The DNA for the CDR3 is TGTGCCACCAGTGATCCCGACAGGCCGGACATTCAGTACTTC.

V is TRBV9 and J is TRBJ2-5; TRBD1 might be the D (6 bases). CDR1 SGDLS and CDR2 YYNGEE come from the germline V gene. V lost 0 bases to trimming and J lost 1 base, with 10 bases between them. CDR3 length: 15 residues. CDR3 amino acids: CASSVEGDPQETQYF. CDR3 DNA: TGTGCCAGCAGCGTAGAGGGGGACCCCCAAGAGACCCAGTACTTC.

This clone was detected a few times. This chain's CDR3 is CAWRRGGYTF. In nucleotides, the CDR3 is TGTGCCTGGAGAAGGGGGGGCTACACCTTC. The chain combines TRBV30 with TRBJ1-2, with D possibly TRBD1 on 6 matching bases. Looked up from germline, CDR1 is GTSNPN and CDR2 is SVGIG (reference sequence). Trimming removed 3 bases from V and 8 bases from J, with 7 bases in between. The CDR3 has 10 amino acids.

This rearrangement joins TRBV7-9 to TRBJ2-7; D call uncertain. The CDR3 contains 13 residues. V shed 6 bases and J shed 4 bases, with 13 bases lying between them. Germline loops: CDR1 SEHNR, CDR2 FQNEAQ (reference sequence). The CDR3 sequence: CASRPPSGYEQYF. The DNA of the CDR3 is TGTGCCAGCAGACCGCCGTCCGGGTACGAGCAGTACTTC.